The text below deals with one T cell receptor (beta chain). Its antigen is currently unknown. CDR1 is KGHSH, CDR2 LQKENI, per germline. Deletions cut 4 bases from V and 4 bases from J, with 21 bases between. This CDR3 has 17 amino acids. The sample is drawn from a study of T cell responses to AZD1222 COVID-19 vaccine. Whole-study results and caveats: Among AZD1222 vaccinees, only 5 to 7 were seropositive at baseline. No repertoire was sampled before or during the peak T cell response, only after it. Nearly half of spike-specific TCRs reportedly target unmutated variant regions.

It was second doses at about 4 or about 12 weeks that were pooled. The repertoire was sequenced with immunoSEQ multiplex PCR; TCRdb's copy has only in-frame clones and lacks some. The sample includes about 110,000 clones, roughly 88% of them seen just once. This clonotype was obtained from an adult who received the AZD1222 COVID-19 vaccine. The material sequenced was peripheral blood, taken 28 days after the second AZD1222 dose. J is TRBJ2-3 and V is TRBV18, with D perhaps matching TRBD1 or TRBD2 (5 bases each). The CDR3: CASSQGRTGILADTQYF. The CDR3 nucleotides read TGTGCCAGCTCACAGGGGCGAACCGGGATCTTAGCAGATACGCAGTATTTT.